Presented here are 2 T cell receptor beta chains from one specimen sequenced in a study of PD-L1 blockade in urothelial cancer. Sequencing was performed with immunoSEQ multiplex PCR; in TCRdb, only in-frame clones are kept and a portion is missing. The table includes about 72,000 clones, around 84% detected once. This specimen consisted of PBMCs, obtained around atezolizumab (anti-PD-L1) treatment. The receptors stem from a man between 65 and 85 years old with urothelial cancer.

The chain has TRBV19 and TRBJ2-3; 9 bases agree with TRBD2. The CDR3 has 17 amino acids. Germline loops: CDR1 LNHDA, CDR2 SQIVND (reference sequence). V lost 3 bases to trimming and J lost 1 base; unmatched junction nucleotides: 8. Here the CDR3 reads CASSIRRREGRTDTQYF. As DNA, the CDR3 is TGTGCCAGTAGTATTAGAAGGCGGGAGGGGCGCACAGATACGCAGTATTTT.

J is TRBJ2-1 and V is TRBV15, with 10 bases matching TRBD2. After removal of 5 bases from V and 0 bases from J, the junction contained 10 bases not matched to a gene. CDR3 length equals 18 residues. CDR1 LNHNV and CDR2 YYDKDF come from the germline V gene (reference sequence). The CDR3 loop reads CATSGRTSGRSSYNEQFF. The CDR3, as DNA: TGTGCCACCAGCGGTAGGACTAGCGGTCGTAGCTCCTACAATGAGCAGTTCTTC.